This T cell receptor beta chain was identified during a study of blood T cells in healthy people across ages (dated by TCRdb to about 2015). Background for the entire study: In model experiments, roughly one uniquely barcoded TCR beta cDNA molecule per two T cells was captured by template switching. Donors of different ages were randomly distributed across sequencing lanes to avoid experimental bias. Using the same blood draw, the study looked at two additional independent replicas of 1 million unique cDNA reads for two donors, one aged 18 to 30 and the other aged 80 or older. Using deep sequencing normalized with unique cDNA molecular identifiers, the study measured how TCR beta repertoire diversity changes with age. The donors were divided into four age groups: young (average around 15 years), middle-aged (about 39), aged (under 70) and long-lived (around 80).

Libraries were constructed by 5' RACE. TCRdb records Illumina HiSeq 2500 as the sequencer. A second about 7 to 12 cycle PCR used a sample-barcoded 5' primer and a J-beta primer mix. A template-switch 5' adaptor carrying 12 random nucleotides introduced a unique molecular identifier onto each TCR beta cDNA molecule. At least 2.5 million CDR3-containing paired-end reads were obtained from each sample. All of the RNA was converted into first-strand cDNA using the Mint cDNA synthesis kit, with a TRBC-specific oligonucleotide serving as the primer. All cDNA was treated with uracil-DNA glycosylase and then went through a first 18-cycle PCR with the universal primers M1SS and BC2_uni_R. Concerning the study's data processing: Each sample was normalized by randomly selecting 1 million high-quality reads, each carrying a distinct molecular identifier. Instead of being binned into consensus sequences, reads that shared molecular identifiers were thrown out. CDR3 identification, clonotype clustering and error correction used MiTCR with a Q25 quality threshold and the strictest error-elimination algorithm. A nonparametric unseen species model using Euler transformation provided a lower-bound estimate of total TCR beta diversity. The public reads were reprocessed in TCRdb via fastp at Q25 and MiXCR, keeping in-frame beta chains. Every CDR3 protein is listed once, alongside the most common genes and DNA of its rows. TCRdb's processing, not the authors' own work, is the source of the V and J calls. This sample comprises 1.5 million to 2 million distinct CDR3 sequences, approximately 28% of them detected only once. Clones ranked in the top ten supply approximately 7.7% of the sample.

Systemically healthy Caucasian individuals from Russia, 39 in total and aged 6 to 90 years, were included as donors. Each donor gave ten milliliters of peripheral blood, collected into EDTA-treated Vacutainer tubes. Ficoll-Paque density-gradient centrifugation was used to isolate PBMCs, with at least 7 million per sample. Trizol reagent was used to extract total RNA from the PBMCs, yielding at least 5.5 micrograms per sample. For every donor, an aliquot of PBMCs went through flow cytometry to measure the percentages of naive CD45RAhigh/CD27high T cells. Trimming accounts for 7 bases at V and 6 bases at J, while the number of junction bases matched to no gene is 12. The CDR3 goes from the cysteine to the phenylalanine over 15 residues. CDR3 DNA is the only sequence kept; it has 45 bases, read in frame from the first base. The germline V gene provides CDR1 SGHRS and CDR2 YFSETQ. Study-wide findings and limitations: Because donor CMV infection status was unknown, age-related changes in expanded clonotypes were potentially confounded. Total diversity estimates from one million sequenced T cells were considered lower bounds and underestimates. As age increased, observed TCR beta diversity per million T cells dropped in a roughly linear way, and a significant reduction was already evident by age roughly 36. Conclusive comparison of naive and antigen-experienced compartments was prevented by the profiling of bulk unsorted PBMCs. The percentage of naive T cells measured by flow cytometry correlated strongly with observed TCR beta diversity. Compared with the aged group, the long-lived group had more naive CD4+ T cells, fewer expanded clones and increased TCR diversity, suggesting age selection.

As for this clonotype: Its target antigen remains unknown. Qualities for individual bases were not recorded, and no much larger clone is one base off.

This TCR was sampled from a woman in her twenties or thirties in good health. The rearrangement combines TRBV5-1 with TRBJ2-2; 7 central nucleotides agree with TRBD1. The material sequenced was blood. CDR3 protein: CASGSTGYRAGELFF. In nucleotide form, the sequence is TGCGCCAGCGGCTCGACAGGGTATCGGGCCGGGGAGCTGTTTTTT.